This TCR beta chain was captured by sequencing in a study of T cell responses to AZD1222 COVID-19 vaccine. As for the study in general: The analysis combined second doses at about 4 or about 12 weeks. Study-wide points: With two AZD1222 doses given, Spike-specific TCR breadth and depth both rose. CD4 TCRs covered the whole spike, strongest at regions 160-218 and 743-854. No repertoire was sampled before or during the peak T cell response, only after it.

TCRdb keeps only in-frame clones here, not all; method: immunoSEQ multiplex PCR. The sample has roughly 120,000 clones, 70% to 90% seen once. The germline V gene has CDR1 SGHAT and CDR2 FQNNGV. The CDR3 loop spans 15 amino acids. V was trimmed by 2 bases and J by 1 base, leaving 8 bases between them. As to this clone: What it recognizes is unknown.

This receptor was taken from an adult in good health. This chain uses TRBV11-2 with TRBJ2-2; a weak D match, TRBD2 (6 bases). Sample: peripheral blood, taken on day 0 of AZD1222 vaccination. CDR3 bases: TGTGCCAGCAGCTTAACAGCGGGGAACACCGGGGAGCTGTTTTTT. Translating gives CASSLTAGNTGELFF.